The source of this TCR beta chain is a study of T-cell memory formation after mild COVID-19. Study-level results: Whether second-wave clones peaking at day 37 were SARS-CoV-2 specific went unconfirmed.

TCRdb independently ran MiXCR on the 5' RACE reads; one entry per CDR3 protein. The top ten hold more than 20% of the sample, which has over 150,000 distinct CDR3 sequences, roughly a fifth seen once. The table lists this clonotype with a few counts. The antigen is unknown. Trimming removed 5 bases from V and 4 bases from J, with 11 bases in between. This CDR3 comprises 13 residues. CDR1 is MNHEY and CDR2 is SVGAGI in the germline V gene. The receptor comes from an adult woman who had mild COVID-19 (a few samples of this study predate the infection). Cell type and time point are not known. The sample taken for sequencing was PBMCs or a T cell subset sorted from them (not recorded which). V and J are TRBV6-5 and TRBJ1-1; no clear D gene. The CDR3 sequence: CASSPSQITEAFF. Here the CDR3 DNA reads TGTGCCAGCAGTCCCTCCCAGATCACTGAAGCTTTCTTT.